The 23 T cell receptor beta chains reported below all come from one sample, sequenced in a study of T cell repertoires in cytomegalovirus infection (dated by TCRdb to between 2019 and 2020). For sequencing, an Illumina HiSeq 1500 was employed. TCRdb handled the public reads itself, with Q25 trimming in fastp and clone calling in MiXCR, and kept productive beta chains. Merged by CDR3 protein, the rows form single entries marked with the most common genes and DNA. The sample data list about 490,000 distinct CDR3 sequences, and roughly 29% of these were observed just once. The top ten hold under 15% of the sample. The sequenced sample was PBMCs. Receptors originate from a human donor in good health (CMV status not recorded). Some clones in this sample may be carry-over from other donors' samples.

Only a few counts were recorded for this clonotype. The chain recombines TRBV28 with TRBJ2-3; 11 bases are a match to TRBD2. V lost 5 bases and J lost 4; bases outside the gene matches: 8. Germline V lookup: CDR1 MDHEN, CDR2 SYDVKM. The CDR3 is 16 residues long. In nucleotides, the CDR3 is TGTGCCAGCAGTCAGATAGCGGGAGGGCTGCCAGATACGCAGTATTTT. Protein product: CASSQIAGGLPDTQYF. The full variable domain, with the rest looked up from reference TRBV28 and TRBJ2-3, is DVKVTQSSRYLVKRTGEKVFLECVQDMDHENMFWYRQDPGLGLRLIYFSYDVKMKEKGDIPEGYSVSREKKERFSLILESASTNQTSMYLCASSQIAGGLPDTQYFGPGTRLTVL.

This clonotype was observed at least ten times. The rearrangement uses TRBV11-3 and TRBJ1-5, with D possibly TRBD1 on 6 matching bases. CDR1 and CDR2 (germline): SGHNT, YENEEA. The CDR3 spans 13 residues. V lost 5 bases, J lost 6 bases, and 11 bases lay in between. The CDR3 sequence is CASSQDRAQPQHF. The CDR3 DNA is TGTGCCAGCAGCCAGGACAGAGCTCAGCCCCAGCATTTT.

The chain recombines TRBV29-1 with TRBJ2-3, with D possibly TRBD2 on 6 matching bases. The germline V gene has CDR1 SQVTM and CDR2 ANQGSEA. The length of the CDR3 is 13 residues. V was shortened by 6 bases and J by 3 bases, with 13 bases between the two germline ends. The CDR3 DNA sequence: TGCAGCGTAACGGGAGCAGTGACAGATACGCAGTATTTT. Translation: CSVTGAVTDTQYF.

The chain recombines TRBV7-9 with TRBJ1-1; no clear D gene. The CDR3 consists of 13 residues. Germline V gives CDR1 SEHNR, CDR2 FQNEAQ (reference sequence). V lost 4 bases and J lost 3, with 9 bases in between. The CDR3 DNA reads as TGTGCCAGCAGCTCCCCGGGGTACACTGAAGCTTTCTTT. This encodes CASSSPGYTEAFF.

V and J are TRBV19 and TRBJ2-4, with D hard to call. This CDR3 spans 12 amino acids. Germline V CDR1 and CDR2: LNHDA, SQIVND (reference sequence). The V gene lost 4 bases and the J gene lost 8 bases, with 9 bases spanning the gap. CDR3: CASSTRRDIQYF. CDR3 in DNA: TGTGCCAGTAGTACCCGTAGGGACATTCAGTACTTC.

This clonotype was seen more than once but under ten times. The DNA of the CDR3 is TGTGCCAGTAGACCACCCTGGTTTGGCTACACCTTC. Translating gives CASRPPWFGYTF. V usage is TRBV19 and J usage is TRBJ1-2; no definite D call. The germline V gene has CDR1 LNHDA and CDR2 SQIVND (reference sequence). Trimming cost V 6 bases and J 7 bases, with 12 bases left between them. The CDR3 sequence is 12 residues long. Based on the CDR3 plus reference TRBV19 and TRBJ1-2, the full variable domain is DGGITQSPKYLFRKEGQNVTLSCEQNLNHDAMYWYRQDPGQGLRLIYYSQIVNDFQKGDIAEGYSVSREKKESFPLTVTSAQKNPTAFYLCASRPPWFGYTFGSGTRLTVV.

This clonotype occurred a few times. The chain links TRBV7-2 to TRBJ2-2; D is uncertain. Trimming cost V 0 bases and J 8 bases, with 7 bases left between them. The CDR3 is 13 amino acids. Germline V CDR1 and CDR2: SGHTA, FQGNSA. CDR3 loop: CASSLAHGGELFF. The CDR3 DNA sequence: TGTGCCAGCAGCTTAGCTCATGGGGGGGAGCTGTTTTTT.

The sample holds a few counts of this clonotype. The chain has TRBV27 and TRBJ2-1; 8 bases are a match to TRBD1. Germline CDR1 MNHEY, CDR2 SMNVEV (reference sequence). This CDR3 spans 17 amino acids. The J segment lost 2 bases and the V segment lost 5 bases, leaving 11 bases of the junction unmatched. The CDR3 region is CASSPSLDRAAYNEQFF. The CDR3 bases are TGTGCCAGCAGTCCATCCCTGGACAGGGCGGCCTACAATGAGCAGTTCTTC.

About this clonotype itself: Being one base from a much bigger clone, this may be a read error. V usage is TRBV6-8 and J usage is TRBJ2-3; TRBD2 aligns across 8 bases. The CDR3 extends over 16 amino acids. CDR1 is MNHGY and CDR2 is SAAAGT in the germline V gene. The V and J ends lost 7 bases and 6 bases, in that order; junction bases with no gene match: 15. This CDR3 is CASTKPELAARDTQYF. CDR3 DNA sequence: TGTGCCAGCACCAAACCGGAACTAGCGGCGCGGGATACGCAGTATTTT.

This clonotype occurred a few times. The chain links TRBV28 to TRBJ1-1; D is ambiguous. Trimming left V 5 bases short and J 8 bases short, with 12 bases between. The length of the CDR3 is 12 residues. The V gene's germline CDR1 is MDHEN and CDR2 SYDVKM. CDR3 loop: CASSPPGREAFF. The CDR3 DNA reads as TGTGCCAGCAGTCCCCCGGGCAGGGAAGCTTTCTTT.

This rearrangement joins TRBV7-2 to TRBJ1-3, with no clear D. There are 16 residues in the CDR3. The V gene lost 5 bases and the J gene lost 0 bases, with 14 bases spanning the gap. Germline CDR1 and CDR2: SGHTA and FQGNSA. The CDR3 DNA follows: TGTGCCAGCAGCCTCCAACCGGGAGCCTCTGGAAACACCATATATTTT. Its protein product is CASSLQPGASGNTIYF.

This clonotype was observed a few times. The CDR3 loop reads CASSSGQPTGELFF. As DNA, the CDR3 is TGTGCCAGCAGTTCGGGACAGCCCACCGGGGAGCTGTTTTTT. The J gene is TRBJ2-2, the V gene TRBV7-2; 7 nucleotides agree with TRBD1. Trimming removed 6 bases from V and 4 bases from J; junction bases left unmatched: 5. Germline V gives CDR1 SGHTA, CDR2 FQGNSA. The CDR3 loop spans 14 amino acids.

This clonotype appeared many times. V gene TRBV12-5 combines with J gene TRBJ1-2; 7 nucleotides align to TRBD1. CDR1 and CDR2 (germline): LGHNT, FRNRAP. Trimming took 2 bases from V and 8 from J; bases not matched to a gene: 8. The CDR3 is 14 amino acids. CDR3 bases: TGTGCTAGTGGTTTGAGGGGCCAGGGGGACGGCTACACCTTC. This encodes CASGLRGQGDGYTF.

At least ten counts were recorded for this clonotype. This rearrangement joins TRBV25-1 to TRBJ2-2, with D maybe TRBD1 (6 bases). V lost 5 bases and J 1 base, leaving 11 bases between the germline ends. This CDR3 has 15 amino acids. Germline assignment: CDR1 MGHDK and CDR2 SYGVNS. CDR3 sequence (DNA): TGTGCCAGCAGTCGCTTGACAGGGAACACCGGGGAGCTGTTTTTT. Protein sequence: CASSRLTGNTGELFF.

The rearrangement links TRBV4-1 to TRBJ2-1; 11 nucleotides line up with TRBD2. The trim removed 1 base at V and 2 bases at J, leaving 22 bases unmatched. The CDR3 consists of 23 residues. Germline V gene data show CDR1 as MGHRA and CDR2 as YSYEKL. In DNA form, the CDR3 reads TGCGCCAGCAGCCAAGCTGTGGGGGAGCGGTGGATTAGCGGGAGGGCGGCCTACAATGAGCAGTTCTTC. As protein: CASSQAVGERWISGRAAYNEQFF.

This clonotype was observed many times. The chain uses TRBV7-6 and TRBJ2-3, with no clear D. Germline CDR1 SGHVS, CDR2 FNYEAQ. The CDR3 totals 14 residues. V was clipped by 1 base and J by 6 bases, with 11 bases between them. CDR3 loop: CASSLGQLADTQYF. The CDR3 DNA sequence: TGTGCCAGCAGCTTAGGTCAACTGGCCGATACGCAGTATTTT.

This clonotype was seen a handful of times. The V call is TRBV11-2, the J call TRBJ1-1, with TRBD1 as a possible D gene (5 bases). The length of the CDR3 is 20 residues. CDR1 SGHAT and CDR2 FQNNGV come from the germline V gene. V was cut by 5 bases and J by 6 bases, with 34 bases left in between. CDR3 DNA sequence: TGTGCCAGCAGCCAGCAATGGGGGTGGAGGGTAAAGGTTAAGGATGCTGAAGCTTTCTTT. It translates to CASSQQWGWRVKVKDAEAFF.

The CDR3 region is CAISGTSGRRYNEQFF. The CDR3 nucleotides read TGTGCCATCAGCGGGACTAGCGGGAGAAGGTACAATGAGCAGTTCTTC. V is TRBV10-3 and J is TRBJ2-1, with 14 bases that match TRBD2. Losses at the gene ends were 6 bases for V and 4 bases for J; bases not matched to a gene: 5. This CDR3 has 16 amino acids. Germline V gives CDR1 ENHRY, CDR2 SYGVKD.

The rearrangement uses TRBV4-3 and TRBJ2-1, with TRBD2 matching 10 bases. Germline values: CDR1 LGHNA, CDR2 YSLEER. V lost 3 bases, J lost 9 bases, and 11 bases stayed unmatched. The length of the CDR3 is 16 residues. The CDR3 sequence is CASSQEGTSATREQFF. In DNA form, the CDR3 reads TGCGCCAGCAGCCAGGAGGGGACTAGCGCCACGCGTGAGCAGTTCTTC.

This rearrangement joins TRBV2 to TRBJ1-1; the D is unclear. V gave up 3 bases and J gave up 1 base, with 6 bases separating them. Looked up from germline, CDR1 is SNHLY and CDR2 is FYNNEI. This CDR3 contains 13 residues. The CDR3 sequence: CASSDAENTEAFF. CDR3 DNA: TGTGCCAGCAGTGACGCAGAGAACACTGAAGCTTTCTTT.

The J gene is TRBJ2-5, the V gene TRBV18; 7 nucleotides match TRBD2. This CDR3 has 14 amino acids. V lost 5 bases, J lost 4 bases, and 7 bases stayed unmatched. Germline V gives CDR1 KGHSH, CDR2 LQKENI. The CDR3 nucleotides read TGTGCCAGCTCATTTGGGACTAACCCAGAGACCCAGTACTTC. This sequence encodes CASSFGTNPETQYF.

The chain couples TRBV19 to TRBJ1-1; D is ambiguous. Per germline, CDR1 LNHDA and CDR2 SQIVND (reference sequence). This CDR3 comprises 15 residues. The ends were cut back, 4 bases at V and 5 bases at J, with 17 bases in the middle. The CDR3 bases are TGTGCCAGTAGTAAATTTGGGCAGTCGTGGACTGAAGCTTTCTTT. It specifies CASSKFGQSWTEAFF.

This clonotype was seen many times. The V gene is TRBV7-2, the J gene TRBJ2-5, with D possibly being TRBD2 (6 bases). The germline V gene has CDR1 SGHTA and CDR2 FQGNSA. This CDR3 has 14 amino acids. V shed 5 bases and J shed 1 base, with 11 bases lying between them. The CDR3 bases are TGTGCCAGCAGCGCCGGGGGAGCCCAAGAGACCCAGTACTTC. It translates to CASSAGGAQETQYF.